Sequencing of this T cell receptor beta chain was carried out in a study of control samples from healthy donors and cancer patients. CDR1 and CDR2 from the germline V gene are LNHDA and SQIVND (reference sequence). The CDR3 length is 17 residues. Trimming removed 3 bases from V and 2 bases from J; junction bases left unmatched: 12. The repertoire was sequenced with immunoSEQ multiplex PCR; TCRdb's copy has only in-frame clones and lacks some. The data show about 98,000 clones, around 80% seen once. The sequencing sample was made of blood. The TCR was taken from a man between 60 and 70 years old in good health. V is TRBV19 and J is TRBJ2-7, with TRBD1 matching over 8 bases. The CDR3 is CASSMPHRTGLPYEQYF. The DNA of the CDR3 is TGTGCCAGTAGTATGCCTCACCGGACAGGGCTTCCCTACGAGCAGTACTTC.